The 16 T cell receptor beta chains below come from one sample, sequenced in a study of tumor-infiltrating lymphocytes in oesophageal squamous cell carcinoma. One entry per CDR3 protein results from TCRdb running MiXCR on the PCR reads. This table holds almost 20,000 distinct CDR3 sequences, over 40% found once. Sequences were obtained from normal esophageal tissue next to the tumor. These receptor sequences come from a male donor with esophageal squamous cell carcinoma.

The gene calls are TRBV12-3 or TRBV12-4 and TRBJ2-7; D is ambiguous. The CDR3 runs to 14 residues. Trimming took off 4 bases at V and 7 bases at J, with 17 bases between the two ends. In nucleotides, the CDR3 is TGTGCCAGCAGTTACGTCAGCTCCTACAATGAGCAGTACTTC. Translation: CASSYVSSYNEQYF.

Ten or more counts support this clonotype. V and J are TRBV6-1 and TRBJ2-7; TRBD2 matches 11 bases. Germline V gene data show CDR1 as MNHNS and CDR2 as SASEGT. There are 14 residues in the CDR3. The J segment lost 4 bases and the V segment lost 7 bases, leaving 6 bases of the junction unmatched. In nucleotides, the CDR3 is TGTGCCAGCACCCGACTAGCGGGAAGGTACGAGCAGTACTTC. Encoded protein: CASTRLAGRYEQYF.

Concerning this clonotype: Here the CDR3 omits its conserved ending phenylalanine or tryptophan, so a read error is the likely source. The DNA is omitted, as the CDR3 cannot be located on it reliably, and the CDR3 follows TCRdb's listing. The rearrangement joins TRBV7-6 to TRBJ2-6; TRBD2, the table's D call, lacks a check against the DNA. Germline CDR1 SGHVS, CDR2 FNYEAQ. The CDR3 has 14 amino acids, counting both end residues. CDR3 sequence reads: CANEGLAVEQFFGP.

By share, this clonotype counts as medium-sized. V usage is TRBV7-9 and J usage is TRBJ2-1; TRBD1 matches at 7 bases. V lost 5 bases to trimming and J lost 5 bases; unmatched junction nucleotides: 9. Germline CDR1 SEHNR, CDR2 FQNEAQ (reference sequence). The CDR3 loop spans 15 amino acids. DNA of the CDR3: TGTGCCAGCAGCCCGTCCGAGGGGGCGAACAATGAGCAGTTCTTC. Protein: CASSPSEGANNEQFF.

The J gene is TRBJ2-7, the V gene TRBV7-6; D gene ambiguous. The J call may be incorrect, as the DNA end agrees better with TRBJ2-3. The CDR3 covers 15 residues. Germline assignment: CDR1 SGHVS and CDR2 FNYEAQ. Here the CDR3 reads CASSPDLPHTDTQYF. The CDR3 bases are TGTGCCAGCAGCCCGGACCTACCCCACACAGATACGCAGTATTTT.

In this sample, this clonotype turned up once. The chain has TRBV7-6 and TRBJ2-1; D uncertain. The end of the DNA aligns better with TRBJ2-5, so the J call may be wrong. The CDR3 covers 13 residues. Germline V gene data show CDR1 as SGHVS and CDR2 as FNYEAQ. CDR3 sequence: CASSLGVEETQYF. The DNA of the CDR3 is TGTGCCAGCAGCTTAGGGGTAGAAGAGACCCAGTACTTC.

The chain employs TRBV7-9 and TRBJ2-1; D perhaps matches TRBD2 (6 bases). Deletions cut 3 bases from V and 0 bases from J, with 9 bases between. CDR3 size: 15 residues. CDR1 is SEHNR, CDR2 FQNEAQ, per germline (reference sequence). The CDR3 coding sequence is TGTGCCAGCAGCTTTAGCGGCCGCTCCTACAATGAGCAGTTCTTC. Translation gives CASSFSGRSYNEQFF.

The chain carries TRBV7-2 and TRBJ2-3, with TRBD2 identical over 8 bases. Germline V lookup: CDR1 SGHTA, CDR2 FQGNSA. J was trimmed by 4 bases and V by 2 bases; bases with no gene match: 5. This CDR3 comprises 15 residues. This chain's CDR3 is CASSLLAGGADTQYF. CDR3 in DNA: TGTGCCAGCAGCTTACTGGCGGGAGGCGCAGATACGCAGTATTTT. The full variable domain, rest sourced from reference TRBV7-2 and TRBJ2-3, is GAGVSQSPSNKVTEKGKDVELRCDPISGHTALYWYRQSLGQGLEFLIYFQGNSAPDKSGLPSDRFSAERTGGSVSTLTIQRTQQEDSAVYLCASSLLAGGADTQYFGPGTRLTVL.

This chain uses TRBV7-3 with TRBJ2-1; 10 nucleotides agree with TRBD2. TRBJ2-7 matches the DNA end more closely, so the J call is doubtful. CDR3 length equals 15 residues. Germline assignment: CDR1 SGHTA and CDR2 FQGTGA. The CDR3 sequence is CANTQGTSDTDTQYF. In DNA form, the CDR3 reads TGTGCCAACACACAAGGGACTAGCGACACAGATACGCAGTACTTC.

The chain is built from TRBV12-3 or TRBV12-4 and TRBJ2-4, with D unresolved. The J call is doubtful: the DNA matches TRBJ2-1 better. The CDR3 has 12 amino acids. CDR3: CASGPTGLEQFF. DNA for the CDR3: TGTGCCAGCGGCCCGACTGGCCTAGAGCAGTTCTTC.

Ten or more counts support this clonotype. No conserved phenylalanine or tryptophan is present at the end of the CDR3, so a read error is the likely explanation. The DNA is left out, because the CDR3 cannot be placed on it with certainty; the CDR3 is given as TCRdb lists it. The genes are TRBV7-9 and TRBJ1-6. Both ends counted, the CDR3 spans 13 residues. In germline, CDR1 is SEHNR, CDR2 FQNEAQ (reference sequence). CDR3 residues: CASSGTSNVMRRG.

V and J are TRBV20-1 and TRBJ2-7; 8 bases map to TRBD2. Germline V CDR1 and CDR2: DFQATT, SNEGSKA (reference sequence). The CDR3 sequence is 13 residues long. J gave up 3 bases and V 2 bases, and 3 bases lay outside the gene matches. DNA of the CDR3: TGCAGTGCTAGACTAGCGGGTTTCTACGAGCAGTACTTC. Translating it yields CSARLAGFYEQYF.

V gene TRBV11-1 combines with J gene TRBJ2-1; no reliable D call. The CDR3 totals 15 residues. Germline lookup yields CDR1 SGHAT and CDR2 FQDESV (reference sequence). The V gene lost 11 bases and the J gene lost 0 bases, with 17 bases spanning the gap. The CDR3: CALDPLWSSYNEQFF. The CDR3 DNA follows: TGTGCCCTTGACCCGCTTTGGAGCTCCTACAATGAGCAGTTCTTC. The full variable domain, with the rest looked up from reference TRBV11-1 and TRBJ2-1, is EAEVAQSPRYKITEKSQAVAFWCDPISGHATLYWYRQILGQGPELLVQFQDESVVDDSQLPKDRFSAERLKGVDSTLKIQPAELGDSAMYLCALDPLWSSYNEQFFGPGTRLTVL.

This clonotype was counted only a few times. This clone may be a read error of a much larger clone one base away. For the CDR3, the DNA is TGTGCCACCAGCCGGGAGGGGGAGACCGGGGAGCTGTATTTT. Translating it yields CATSREGETGELYF. The rearrangement uses TRBV24-1 and TRBJ2-3; TRBD2 matches 8 bases. The germline V gene has CDR1 KGHDR and CDR2 SFDVKD. The CDR3 has 14 amino acids. The V segment lost 7 bases and the J segment 14 bases; nucleotides outside the gene matches: 16.

This clonotype came up once. In this CDR3 the conserved last residue, phenylalanine or tryptophan, is missing, so a read error is likely. The DNA is left out, because the CDR3 cannot be placed on it with certainty; the CDR3 is given as TCRdb lists it. CDR3 amino acids: CASSSRAFARSTDTQYFGP. The chain has TRBV7-2 and TRBJ2-4; TRBD1, the table's D call, was not compared with the DNA. Germline V gene data show CDR1 as SGHTA and CDR2 as FQGNSA. The CDR3 has 19 amino acids, counting both end residues.

This clonotype was counted at least ten times. The rearrangement joins TRBV11-2 to TRBJ2-7; D is perhaps TRBD1 (6 bases). Germline CDR1 SGHAT, CDR2 FQNNGV. The ends were cut back, 2 bases at V and 2 bases at J, with 13 bases in the middle. The CDR3 has 15 residues. The CDR3 sequence is CASSLSPDSTYEQYF. For the CDR3, the DNA is TGTGCCAGCAGCTTATCACCGGACAGTACCTACGAGCAGTACTTC.